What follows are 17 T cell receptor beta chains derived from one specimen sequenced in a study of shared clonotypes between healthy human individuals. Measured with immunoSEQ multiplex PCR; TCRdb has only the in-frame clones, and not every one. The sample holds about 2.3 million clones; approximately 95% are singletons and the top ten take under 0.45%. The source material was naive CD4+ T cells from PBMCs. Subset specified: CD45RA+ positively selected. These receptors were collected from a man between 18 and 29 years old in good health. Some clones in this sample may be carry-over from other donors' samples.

The CDR3 nucleotides are TGTGCCAGCAGTTCTACCGCCGGGACGGATTCCTCTGAGCAGTTCTTC. Its protein is CASSSTAGTDSSEQFF. The gene calls are TRBV25-1 and TRBJ2-1; perhaps D is TRBD1 or TRBD2 (5 bases each). The germline V and J ends were trimmed by 5 bases and 9 bases, with 23 bases remaining between them. CDR1 is MGHDK and CDR2 is SYGVNS in the germline V gene. CDR3 length: 16 amino acids.

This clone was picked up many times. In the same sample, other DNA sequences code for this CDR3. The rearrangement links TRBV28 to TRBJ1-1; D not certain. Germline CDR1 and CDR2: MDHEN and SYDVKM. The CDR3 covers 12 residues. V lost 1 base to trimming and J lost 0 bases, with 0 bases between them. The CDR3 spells CASSLLNTEAFF. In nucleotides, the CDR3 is TGTGCCAGCAGTTTATTGAACACTGAAGCTTTCTTT. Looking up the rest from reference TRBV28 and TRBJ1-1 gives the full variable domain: DVKVTQSSRYLVKRTGEKVFLECVQDMDHENMFWYRQDPGLGLRLIYFSYDVKMKEKGDIPEGYSVSREKKERFSLILESASTNQTSMYLCASSLLNTEAFFGQGTRLTVV.

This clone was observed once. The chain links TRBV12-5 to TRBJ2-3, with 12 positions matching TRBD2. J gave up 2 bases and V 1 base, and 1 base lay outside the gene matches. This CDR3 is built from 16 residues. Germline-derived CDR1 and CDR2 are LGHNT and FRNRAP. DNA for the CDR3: TGTGCTAGTGGTTTGGGACTAGCGGGGGACACAGATACGCAGTATTTT. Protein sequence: CASGLGLAGDTDTQYF.

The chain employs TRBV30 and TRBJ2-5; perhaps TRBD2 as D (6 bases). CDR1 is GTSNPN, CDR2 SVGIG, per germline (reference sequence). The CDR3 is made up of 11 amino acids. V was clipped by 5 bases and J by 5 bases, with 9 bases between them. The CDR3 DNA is TGTGCCTGGCGACTAGAGGAGACCCAGTACTTC. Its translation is CAWRLEETQYF.

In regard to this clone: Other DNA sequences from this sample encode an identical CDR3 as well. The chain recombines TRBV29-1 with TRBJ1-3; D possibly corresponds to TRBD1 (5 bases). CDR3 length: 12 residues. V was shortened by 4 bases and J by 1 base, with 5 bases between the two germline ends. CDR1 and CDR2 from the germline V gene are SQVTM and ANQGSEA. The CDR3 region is CSVAGSGNTIYF. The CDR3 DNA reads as TGCAGCGTTGCAGGGTCTGGAAACACCATATATTTT.

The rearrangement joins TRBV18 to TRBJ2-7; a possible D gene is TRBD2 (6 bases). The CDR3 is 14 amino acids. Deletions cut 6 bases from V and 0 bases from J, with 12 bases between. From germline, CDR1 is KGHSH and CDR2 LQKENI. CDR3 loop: CASSPIGSSYEQYF. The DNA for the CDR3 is TGTGCCAGCTCTCCCATCGGGAGCTCCTACGAGCAGTACTTC.

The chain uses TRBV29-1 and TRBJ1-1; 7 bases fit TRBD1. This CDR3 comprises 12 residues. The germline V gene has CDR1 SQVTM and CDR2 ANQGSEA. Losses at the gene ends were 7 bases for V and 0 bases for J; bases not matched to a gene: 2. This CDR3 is CSAGQMNTEAFF. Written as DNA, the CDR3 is TGCAGCGCGGGACAGATGAACACTGAAGCTTTCTTT.

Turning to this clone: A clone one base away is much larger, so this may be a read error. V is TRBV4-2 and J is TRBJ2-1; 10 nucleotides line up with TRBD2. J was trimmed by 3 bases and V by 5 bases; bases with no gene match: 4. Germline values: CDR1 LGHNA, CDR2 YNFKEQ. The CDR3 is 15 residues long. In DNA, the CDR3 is TGTGCCAGCAGCTTCGGACTAGCGGACTACAATGAGCAGTTCTTC. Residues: CASSFGLADYNEQFF.

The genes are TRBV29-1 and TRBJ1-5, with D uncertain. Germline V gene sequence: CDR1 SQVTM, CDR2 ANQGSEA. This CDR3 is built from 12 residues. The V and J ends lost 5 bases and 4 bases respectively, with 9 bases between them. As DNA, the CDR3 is TGCAGCGTTTGGGAAGGGAATCAGCCCCAGCATTTT. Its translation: CSVWEGNQPQHF.

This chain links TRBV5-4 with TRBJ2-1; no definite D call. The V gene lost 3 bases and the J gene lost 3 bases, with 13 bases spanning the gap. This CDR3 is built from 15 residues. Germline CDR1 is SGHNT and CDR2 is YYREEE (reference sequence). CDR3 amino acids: CASSYRLTDYNEQFF. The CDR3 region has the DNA TGTGCCAGCAGCTACCGACTCACTGACTACAATGAGCAGTTCTTC.

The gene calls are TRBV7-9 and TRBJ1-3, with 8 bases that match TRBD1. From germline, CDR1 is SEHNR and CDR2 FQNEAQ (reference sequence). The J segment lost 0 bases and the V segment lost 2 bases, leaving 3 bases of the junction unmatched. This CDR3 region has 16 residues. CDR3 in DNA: TGTGCCAGCAGCTTAACGGGACAGGCCTCTGGAAACACCATATATTTT. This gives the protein CASSLTGQASGNTIYF.

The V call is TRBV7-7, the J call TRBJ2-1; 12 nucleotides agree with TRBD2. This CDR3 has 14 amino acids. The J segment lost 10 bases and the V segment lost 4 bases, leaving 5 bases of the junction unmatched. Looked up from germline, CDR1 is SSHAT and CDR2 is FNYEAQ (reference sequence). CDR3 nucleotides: TGTGCCAGCAGCTCCCGACTAGCGGGAGTCGAGCAGTTCTTC. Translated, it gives CASSSRLAGVEQFF.

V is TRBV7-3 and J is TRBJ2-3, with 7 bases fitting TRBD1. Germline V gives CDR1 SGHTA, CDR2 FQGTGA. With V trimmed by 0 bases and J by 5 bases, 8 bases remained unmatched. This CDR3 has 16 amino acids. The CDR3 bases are TGTGCCAGCAGCTTAACTGGCCAGGGGGTAAGAGATACGCAGTATTTT. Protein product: CASSLTGQGVRDTQYF.

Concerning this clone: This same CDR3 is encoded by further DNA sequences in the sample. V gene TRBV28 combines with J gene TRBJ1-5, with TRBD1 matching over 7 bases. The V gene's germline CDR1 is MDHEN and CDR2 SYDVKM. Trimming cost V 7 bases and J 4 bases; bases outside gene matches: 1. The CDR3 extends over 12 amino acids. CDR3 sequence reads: CASIQGNQPQHF. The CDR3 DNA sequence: TGTGCCAGCATACAGGGGAATCAGCCCCAGCATTTT.

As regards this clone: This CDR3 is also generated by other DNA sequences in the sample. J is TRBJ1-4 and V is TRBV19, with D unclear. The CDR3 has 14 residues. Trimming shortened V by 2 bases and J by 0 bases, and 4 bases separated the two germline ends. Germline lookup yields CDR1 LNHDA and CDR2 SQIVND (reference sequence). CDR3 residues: CASSISATNEKLFF. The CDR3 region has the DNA TGTGCCAGTAGTATAAGCGCAACTAATGAAAAACTGTTTTTT.

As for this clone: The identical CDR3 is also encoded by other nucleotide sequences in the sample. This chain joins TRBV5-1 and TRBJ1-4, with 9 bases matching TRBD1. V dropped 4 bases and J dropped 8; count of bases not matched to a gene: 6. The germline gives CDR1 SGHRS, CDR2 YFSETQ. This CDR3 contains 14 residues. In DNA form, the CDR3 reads TGCGCCAGCAGCCCGGGACAGGGCTGGGAAAAACTGTTTTTT. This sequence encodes CASSPGQGWEKLFF.

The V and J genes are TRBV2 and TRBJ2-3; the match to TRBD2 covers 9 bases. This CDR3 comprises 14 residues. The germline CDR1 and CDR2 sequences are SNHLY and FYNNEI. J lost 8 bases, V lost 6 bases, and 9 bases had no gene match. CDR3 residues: CASRGRLAAGTQYF. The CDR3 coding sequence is TGTGCCAGCAGGGGACGACTAGCGGCCGGTACGCAGTATTTT.